The clone carrying this T cell receptor (beta chain) has a single count. The antigen remains undetermined. Germline CDR1 reads MNHEY; CDR2 reads SVGAGI. V was pared by 2 bases and J by 7 bases, with 12 bases of the junction left unmatched. CDR3 length: 16 amino acids. The sample originates from a study of T cell responses to AZD1222 COVID-19 vaccine. Study-wide points: Close to half of spike-specific TCRs reportedly recognize unmutated variant regions. Vaccine-associated CD4 TCRs ranged over spike, dominating at 160-218 and 743-854.

Measured with immunoSEQ multiplex PCR; TCRdb has only the in-frame clones, and not every one. The sample comprises roughly 65,000 clones, over 60% of which are singletons, and over 10% rests with the top ten. The sequence derives from an adult in good health. This sample comprised peripheral blood, obtained on day 0 of AZD1222 vaccination. The chain links TRBV6-5 to TRBJ2-3; 7 nucleotides line up with TRBD1. This chain's CDR3 is CASSYRGQKLHHTQYF. The CDR3 region has the DNA TGTGCCAGCAGTTACCGGGGACAGAAACTTCATCATACGCAGTATTTT.